These T cell receptor beta chains were read from a single sample in a study of somatic mutations in cytotoxic T cells in rheumatoid arthritis. Clones were sequenced by immunoSEQ multiplex PCR, and TCRdb holds only the in-frame ones, with some missing. The sample yields under 15,000 clones, over 65% seen once. The sequencing input was CD8+ T cells sorted from blood. The receptors here all came from a woman aged 40 to 50 in good health. The CDR3 runs from the conserved cysteine through the conserved F or W. The D gene is left open where the match is weak. Clone size is not always given. Where it is, it says once, few, many or a class for expanded clones.

NA	NA	TRBV15	TRBJ1-4	TGTGCCACCAGCAGAGATTCCCCTTCCAATGAAAAACTGTTTTTT	CATSRDSPSNEKLFF
NA	TRBD2	TRBV2	TRBJ2-3	TGTGCCAGCAGTGATGGCGGGGGTAGCACAGATACGCAGTATTTT	CASSDGGGSTDTQYF
few	NA	TRBV4-2	TRBJ2-1	TGTGCCAGCAGCCAAGACAGGGTACAGGACAATGAGCAGTTCTTC	CASSQDRVQDNEQFF
NA	NA	TRBV28	TRBJ2-2	TGTGCCAGCAGTCCCGGACAACAGGGTGGGGCCGGGGAGCTGTTTTTT	CASSPGQQGGAGELFF
NA	TRBD1	TRBV30	TRBJ2-7	TGTGCCTGGAGTGCACTCCGGGACAGGTCCACCTACGAGCAGTACTTC	CAWSALRDRSTYEQYF
NA	NA	TRBV7-9	TRBJ1-1	TGTGCCAGCAGCTTAGGGGCAGTTGAAGCTTTCTTT	CASSLGAVEAFF
NA	TRBD2	TRBV7-8	TRBJ2-1	TGTGCCAGCAGCTTACTTAGCGGGGGGGCCGCCGCTCAGTTCTTC	CASSLLSGGAAAQFF
NA	NA	TRBV6-6	TRBJ1-1	TGTGCCAGCAGTTACGTTGGGGGCCGAGCTTTCTTT	CASSYVGGRAFF
NA	NA	TRBV7-6	TRBJ2-1	TGTGCCAGCAGCTTAGCGAGGTCCGAGACTAGTTCTTTTTCGAATGAGCAGTTCTTC	CASSLARSETSSFSNEQFF
NA	NA	TRBV4-1	TRBJ1-1	TGCGCCAGCAGTCCTCGGGGGGGAACTGAAGCTTTCTTT	CASSPRGGTEAFF
NA	NA	TRBV5-4	TRBJ1-2	TGTGCCAGCAGCTTTAGGGTTTCGGGAGGCTACACCTTC	CASSFRVSGGYTF
NA	NA	TRBV15	TRBJ1-1	TGTGCCACCAGCAGAGACCGGCACCTGAACACTGAAGCTTTCTTT	CATSRDRHLNTEAFF
NA	NA	TRBV7-8	TRBJ2-1	TGTGCCAGCAGTTCGGACAGCACGCAGTTCTTC	CASSSDSTQFF
NA	NA	TRBV21-1	TRBJ2-7	TGTGCCAGCAGCAAAGAAGTTCTAGCGGGGAGTTCCGACGCGTCCTACGAGCAGTACTTC	CASSKEVLAGSSDASYEQYF
NA	NA	TRBV9	TRBJ1-1	TGTGCCAGCAGCGTTCAGGGCCACACTGAGGCTTTCTTT	CASSVQGHTEAFF
NA	NA	TRBV18	TRBJ2-3	TGTGCCAGCTCACCCACTATGGGGGGGACAGCAAACACAGATACGCAGTATTTT	CASSPTMGGTANTDTQYF
NA	NA	TRBV9	TRBJ2-7	TGTGCCAGCAGCGCCCAGGGGCGCGAGCAGTACTTC	CASSAQGREQYF
NA	NA	TRBV7-9	TRBJ1-5	TGTGCCAGCAGCTTCTCAGGGAGTGAGGGCAATCAGCCCCAGCATTTT	CASSFSGSEGNQPQHF
NA	TRBD1	TRBV28	TRBJ2-2	TGTGCCAGCAGTTCAGCGGACAGGGGCGGGACCGGGGAGCTGTTTTTT	CASSSADRGGTGELFF
NA	NA	TRBV5-4	TRBJ1-1	TGTGCCAGCAGCTTTGGGGAGAACACTGAAGCTTTCTTT	CASSFGENTEAFF